The 10 T cell receptor beta chains given below trace back to one sample, sequenced in a study of cytomegalovirus exposure and HLA in healthy donors. The primer mix had 60 Vbeta and 13 Jbeta primers. The assay was immunoSEQ multiplex PCR, and TCRdb's table has in-frame clones only and misses some. This sample's clone table lists about 62,000 clones. The source material was PBMCs. Receptors originate from a young man in good health and CMV-seropositive.

The CDR3 DNA reads as TGTGCCAGTAGTGAACTAGCGGGGACAGATACGCAGTATTTT. Its translation is CASSELAGTDTQYF. The rearrangement links TRBV19 to TRBJ2-3; TRBD2 matches 10 bases. In germline, CDR1 is LNHDA, CDR2 SQIVND (reference sequence). This CDR3 is built from 14 residues. Losses at the gene ends were 5 bases for V and 3 bases for J; bases not matched to a gene: 2.

The J gene is TRBJ2-7, the V gene TRBV4-2, with 7 bases that match TRBD2. This CDR3 has 17 amino acids. Germline V CDR1 and CDR2: LGHNA, YNFKEQ. Unmatched junction bases numbered 12, after V lost 2 bases and J lost 2 bases. The CDR3 nucleotides read TGTGCCAGCAGCCAAACGTGGTCTAGCGGACTTACCTACGAGCAGTACTTC. Translation: CASSQTWSSGLTYEQYF.

The chain is built from TRBV7-6 and TRBJ2-5; a weak D match, TRBD1 (5 bases). Per the germline V gene, CDR1 is SGHVS and CDR2 is FNYEAQ. V gave up 2 bases and J gave up 1 base, with 8 bases separating them. The CDR3 has 14 residues. The CDR3: CASSLLRGQETQYF. CDR3 coding DNA: TGTGCCAGCAGCTTATTAAGGGGCCAAGAGACCCAGTACTTC.

V and J are TRBV9 and TRBJ2-1, with D possibly TRBD2 on 5 matching bases. This CDR3 is built from 15 residues. The germline V gene encodes CDR1 SGDLS and CDR2 YYNGEE. V shed 2 bases and J shed 8 bases, with 17 bases lying between them. CDR3 protein: CASSVRAEAGDEQFF. CDR3 DNA sequence: TGTGCCAGCAGCGTTCGGGCGGAAGCCGGGGATGAGCAGTTCTTC.

V and J are TRBV30 and TRBJ1-2; weak D call: TRBD1 (5 bases). Trimming stripped 5 bases from V and 3 bases from J, with 16 bases between. The germline V gene has CDR1 GTSNPN and CDR2 SVGIG (reference sequence). The CDR3 is 14 amino acids. As DNA, the CDR3 is TGTGCCTGGGAGGGGTCGGGGGGAGACTATGGCTACACCTTC. Protein: CAWEGSGGDYGYTF.

The chain is built from TRBV5-5 and TRBJ1-6; D perhaps matches TRBD1 (6 bases). Looked up from germline, CDR1 is SGHKS and CDR2 is YYEKEE (reference sequence). Trimming took off 5 bases at V and 5 bases at J, with 14 bases between the two ends. This CDR3 spans 15 amino acids. CDR3 region: CASRKATGDNSPLHF. DNA of the CDR3: TGTGCCAGCAGGAAGGCGACAGGAGATAATTCACCCCTCCACTTT.

V and J are TRBV7-9 and TRBJ2-5; 7 bases agree with TRBD1. The CDR3 runs to 13 residues. CDR1 and CDR2 from the germline V gene are SEHNR and FQNEAQ (reference sequence). Germline trimming cut 10 bases from V and 4 bases from J; bases unmatched to any gene: 9. CDR3 protein: CATAHSGGETQYF. The CDR3 nucleotides are TGTGCCACCGCTCACTCAGGGGGAGAGACCCAGTACTTC. The whole variable domain, remainder taken from reference TRBV7-9 and TRBJ2-5, is DTGVSQNPRHKITKRGQNVTFRCDPISEHNRLYWYRQTLGQGPEFLTYFQNEAQLEKSRLLSDRFSAERPKGSFSTLEIQRTEQGDSAMYLCATAHSGGETQYFGPGTRLLVL.

The CDR3 nucleotides are TGCGCCAGCAGCTCGTACGACAGGACTGAAGCTTTCTTT. The encoded protein is CASSSYDRTEAFF. The chain recombines TRBV5-1 with TRBJ1-1, with D possibly TRBD1 on 6 matching bases. CDR3 length: 13 amino acids. V was pared by 3 bases and J by 5 bases, with 11 bases between. The germline V gene encodes CDR1 SGHRS and CDR2 YFSETQ.

This chain joins TRBV5-6 and TRBJ1-6, with D possibly matching TRBD1 (5 bases). Per germline, CDR1 SGHDT and CDR2 YYEEEE. With 0 bases removed from V and 14 bases from J, the gap between germline ends came to 12 bases. CDR3 size: 13 residues. The CDR3 is CASSLDQGGALHF. CDR3 DNA: TGTGCCAGCAGCTTGGATCAGGGCGGAGCCCTCCACTTT.

A note on this clone: At one end the junction does not follow the germline gene, possibly because of a read error. V is TRBV9 and J is TRBJ2-3; a weak D match, TRBD2 (6 bases). Germline values: CDR1 SGDLS, CDR2 YYNGEE. CDR3 length: 14 residues. This chain's CDR3 is CASSVGGPGDKQYF. The CDR3 coding sequence is TGTGCCAGCAGCGTAGGCGGGCCGGGGGATAAGCAGTATTTT.